This T cell receptor beta chain originates from a study of T cell responses to AZD1222 COVID-19 vaccine. Across the whole study: Pooling was applied to second doses at about 4 or about 12 weeks.

Sequencing used immunoSEQ multiplex PCR; TCRdb keeps in-frame clones, though not all of them. The sample includes approximately 150,000 clones, 85% to 95% of them seen just once. Study-wide results and limits: Possibly, clonal diversity was underestimated; donors were largely white British and included more females. The repertoires were collected only after the peak T cell response. Vaccination with two AZD1222 doses was followed by a rise in Spike-specific TCR breadth and depth.

Regarding this clone: Its antigen is currently unknown.

The CDR3 loop spans 15 amino acids. The ends were cut back, 1 base at V and 9 bases at J, with 16 bases in the middle. Germline-derived CDR1 and CDR2 are LGHNA and YSLEER. Sequencing used peripheral blood, obtained on day 0 of AZD1222 vaccination. This TCR derives from an adult in good health. This chain uses TRBV4-3 with TRBJ1-5; no definite D call. In DNA, the CDR3 is TGCGCCAGCAGCCAAGGTTTGGGCCTACGGTGGCCCCAGCATTTT. Protein sequence: CASSQGLGLRWPQHF.